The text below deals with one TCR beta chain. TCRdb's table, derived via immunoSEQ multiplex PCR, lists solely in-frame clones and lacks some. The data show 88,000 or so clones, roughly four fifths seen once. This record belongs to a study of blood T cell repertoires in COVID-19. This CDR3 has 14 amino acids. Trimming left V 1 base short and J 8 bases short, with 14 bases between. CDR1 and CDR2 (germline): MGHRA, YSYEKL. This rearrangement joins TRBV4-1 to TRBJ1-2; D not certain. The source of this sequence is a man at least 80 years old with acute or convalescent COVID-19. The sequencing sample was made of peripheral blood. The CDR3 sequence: CASSQAPHSLGYTF. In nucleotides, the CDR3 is TGCGCCAGCAGCCAAGCCCCCCACAGTTTAGGCTACACCTTC.